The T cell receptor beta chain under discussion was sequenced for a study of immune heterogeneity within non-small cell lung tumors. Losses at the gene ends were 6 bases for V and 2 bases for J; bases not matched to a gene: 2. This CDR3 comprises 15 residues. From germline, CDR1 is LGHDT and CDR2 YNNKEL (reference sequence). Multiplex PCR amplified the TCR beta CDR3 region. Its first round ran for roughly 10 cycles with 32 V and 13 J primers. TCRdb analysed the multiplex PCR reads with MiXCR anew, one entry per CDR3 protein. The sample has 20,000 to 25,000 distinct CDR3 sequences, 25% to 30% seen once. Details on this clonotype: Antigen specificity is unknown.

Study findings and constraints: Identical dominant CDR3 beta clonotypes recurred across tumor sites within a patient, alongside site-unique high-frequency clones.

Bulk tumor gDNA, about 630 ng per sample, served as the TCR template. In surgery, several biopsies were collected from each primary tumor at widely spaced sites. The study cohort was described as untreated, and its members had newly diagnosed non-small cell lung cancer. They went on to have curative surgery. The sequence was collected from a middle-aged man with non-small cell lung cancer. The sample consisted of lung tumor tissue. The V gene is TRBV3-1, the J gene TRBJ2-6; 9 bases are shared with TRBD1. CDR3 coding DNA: TGTGCCAGCAGTACAGGGGGCCCTGGGGCCAACGTCCTGACTTTC. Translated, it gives CASSTGGPGANVLTF.